These 32 T cell receptor beta chains share one sample of origin, sequenced in a study of vaccination effects on CD4 cells after COVID-19. Culture lasted 10 days before CD4+ T cell isolation. The antigens for these receptors are not known. Some clones are missing from TCRdb's copy, which holds only in-frame ones; the method was immunoSEQ multiplex PCR. The table includes roughly 64,000 clones, just over 70% detected once. Sequencing was performed on CD4+ T cells from PBMCs cultured without peptide, taken before COVID-19 vaccination. These receptors all come from a human donor who had a prior SARS-CoV-2 infection.

The rearrangement joins TRBV7-9 to TRBJ1-1; D remains ambiguous. CDR3 size: 13 residues. The V end was cut by 9 bases, the J end by 0 bases, with 11 bases between. CDR1 is SEHNR, CDR2 FQNEAQ, per germline (reference sequence). This CDR3 is CASNGDMNTEAFF. CDR3 DNA sequence: TGTGCCAGTAACGGTGATATGAACACTGAAGCTTTCTTT.

The chain links TRBV15 to TRBJ2-3; no reliable D call. Germline CDR1 is LNHNV and CDR2 is YYDKDF (reference sequence). The CDR3 runs to 14 residues. The germline V and J ends were trimmed by 1 base and 4 bases, with 9 bases remaining between them. The CDR3 DNA reads TGTGCCACCAGCAGAGTATGGGGTTCAGATACGCAGTATTTT. This encodes CATSRVWGSDTQYF.

CDR3 DNA: TGTGCCAGCAGTGGGCCAACTAGCGGGAACATGGATACGCAGTATTTT. Translated, it gives CASSGPTSGNMDTQYF. V gene TRBV2 combines with J gene TRBJ2-3; TRBD2 matches at 10 bases. Trimming removed 4 bases from V and 6 bases from J; junction bases left unmatched: 10. The CDR3 has 16 residues. Germline CDR1 reads SNHLY; CDR2 reads FYNNEI.

The J gene is TRBJ2-1, the V gene TRBV7-9; D remains unclear. The CDR3 is made up of 13 amino acids. The V end was cut by 5 bases, the J end by 5 bases, with 10 bases between. Germline CDR1 and CDR2: SEHNR and FQNEAQ (reference sequence). This chain's CDR3 is CASSRSAHNEQFF. The CDR3, as DNA: TGTGCCAGCAGCCGGAGCGCCCACAATGAGCAGTTCTTC.

The chain couples TRBV6-6 to TRBJ1-1; no firm D call. The CDR3 is 16 residues long. The V and J ends lost 2 bases and 1 base respectively, with 14 bases between them. From germline, CDR1 is MNHNY and CDR2 SVGAGI (reference sequence). Here the CDR3 DNA reads TGTGCCAGCAGTTACCCGGATGCATCATGGAACACTGAAGCTTTCTTT. This translates into CASSYPDASWNTEAFF.

The rearrangement joins TRBV5-5 to TRBJ1-1; D gene ambiguous. CDR3 length: 14 residues. The germline gives CDR1 SGHKS, CDR2 YYEKEE (reference sequence). V lost 0 bases and J lost 2, with 8 bases in between. Written as DNA, the CDR3 is TGTGCCAGCAGCTTGGTCGGGGTAAACACTGAAGCTTTCTTT. As protein: CASSLVGVNTEAFF.

This clone came up a few times. This chain connects TRBV11-3 to TRBJ1-1, with 7 positions matching TRBD1. The germline CDR1 and CDR2 sequences are SGHNT and YENEEA. This CDR3 is 15 amino acids long. V dropped 2 bases and J dropped 10; count of bases not matched to a gene: 13. Written as DNA, the CDR3 is TGTGCCAGCAGCTTACACGACAGGGCGGAGAGGGGAGCTTTCTTT. This encodes CASSLHDRAERGAFF.

The chain uses TRBV5-6 and TRBJ2-7, with TRBD1 matching 9 bases. The CDR3 covers 14 residues. V dropped 3 bases and J dropped 5; count of bases not matched to a gene: 6. Looked up from germline, CDR1 is SGHDT and CDR2 is YYEEEE. CDR3 in DNA: TGTGCCAGCAGCTGGGGACAGGGTACCGACGAGCAGTACTTC. Translated: CASSWGQGTDEQYF. Supplemented by reference TRBV5-6 and TRBJ2-7, the full variable domain reads DAGVTQSPTHLIKTRGQQVTLRCSPKSGHDTVSWYQQALGQGPQFIFQYYEEEERQRGNFPDRFSGHQFPNYSSELNVNALLLGDSALYLCASSWGQGTDEQYFGPGTRLTVT.

The chain couples TRBV7-8 to TRBJ2-5; 11 bases map to TRBD2. The germline V gene has CDR1 SGHVS and CDR2 FQNEAQ. This CDR3 has 17 residues. V dropped 5 bases and J dropped 7; count of bases not matched to a gene: 15. CDR3 in DNA: TGTGCCAGCAGCCAGACTATAGCGGGAGGGATCCGGGGGACCCAGTACTTC. Protein: CASSQTIAGGIRGTQYF.

The V and J genes are TRBV9 and TRBJ2-1; 13 positions match TRBD2. CDR1 is SGDLS and CDR2 is YYNGEE in the germline V gene. The length of the CDR3 is 18 residues. V shed 2 bases and J 0 bases; nucleotides not matched to a gene: 5. The CDR3 loop reads CASSVGLAGPSSYNEQFF. The CDR3 DNA is TGTGCCAGCAGCGTGGGACTAGCGGGACCTAGCTCCTACAATGAGCAGTTCTTC.

The chain employs TRBV11-2 and TRBJ2-7; 8 bases match TRBD2. Germline assignment: CDR1 SGHAT and CDR2 FQNNGV. The V and J ends lost 7 bases and 5 bases, in that order; junction bases with no gene match: 7. This CDR3 spans 13 amino acids. The CDR3: CASTGGEGDEQYF. The CDR3 DNA reads TGTGCCAGCACCGGGGGGGAAGGGGACGAGCAGTACTTC.

This sequence joins TRBV18 and TRBJ1-1; D is uncertain. The CDR3 extends over 13 amino acids. Germline CDR1 KGHSH, CDR2 LQKENI. V was clipped by 3 bases and J by 1 base, with 6 bases between them. CDR3 bases: TGTGCCAGCTCACCCCAACCGAACACTGAAGCTTTCTTT. Translation gives CASSPQPNTEAFF.

This clone came up once. The CDR3 loop reads CASSQDRTYEQYF. The CDR3, as DNA: TGTGCCAGCAGCCAAGACAGGACCTACGAGCAGTACTTC. V usage is TRBV3-1 (or the pseudogene TRBV3-2) and J usage is TRBJ2-7; D remains unclear. The V gene lost 0 bases and the J gene lost 2 bases, with 5 bases spanning the gap. This CDR3 region has 13 residues. Per the germline V gene, CDR1 is LGHDT and CDR2 is YNNKEL (reference sequence).

The chain couples TRBV5-1 to TRBJ2-7, with 7 bases matching TRBD1. Germline CDR1 SGHRS, CDR2 YFSETQ. V was clipped by 0 bases and J by 5 bases; unmatched bases: 8. This CDR3 has 15 residues. DNA of the CDR3: TGCGCCAGCAGCTTGGTGGGCAGGGGGAATGACGAGCAGTACTTC. Amino acids: CASSLVGRGNDEQYF.

V is TRBV7-9 and J is TRBJ2-2, with unresolved D. V was shortened by 5 bases and J by 3 bases, with 10 bases between the two germline ends. Germline V gives CDR1 SEHNR, CDR2 FQNEAQ (reference sequence). This CDR3 contains 14 residues. The CDR3 sequence: CASSPTPYTGELFF. CDR3 nucleotide sequence: TGTGCCAGCAGCCCTACCCCTTACACCGGGGAGCTGTTTTTT.

This chain connects TRBV30 to TRBJ1-1, with 10 positions matching TRBD1. Germline assignment: CDR1 GTSNPN and CDR2 SVGIG (reference sequence). This CDR3 has 18 residues. The V and J ends lost 5 bases and 3 bases, in that order; junction bases with no gene match: 18. The CDR3 DNA reads TGTGCCTGGCACCACAGACAGGGGGCGCACAAGTGGGACACTGAAGCTTTCTTT. Translated, it gives CAWHHRQGAHKWDTEAFF.

The table lists this clone with a few counts. The chain employs TRBV7-2 and TRBJ2-7; TRBD1 matches at 8 bases. The V and J ends lost 5 bases and 2 bases, in that order; junction bases with no gene match: 8. The CDR3 loop spans 15 amino acids. The germline V gene encodes CDR1 SGHTA and CDR2 FQGNSA. CDR3 in amino acids: CASSPWTGRAYEQYF. CDR3 nucleotide sequence: TGTGCCAGCAGCCCCTGGACAGGGCGGGCCTACGAGCAGTACTTC.

The chain carries TRBV5-8 and TRBJ1-2, with unresolved D. The V end was cut by 0 bases, the J end by 2 bases, with 11 bases between. The CDR3 spans 15 residues. Per the germline V gene, CDR1 is SGHTS and CDR2 is YDEGEE. This chain's CDR3 is CASSLVGRQNYGYTF. The CDR3 DNA sequence: TGTGCCAGCAGCTTGGTTGGCAGACAAAACTATGGCTACACCTTC. Together with reference TRBV5-8 and TRBJ1-2, the CDR3 gives the full variable domain: EAGVTQSPTHLIKTRGQQATLRCSPISGHTSVYWYQQALGLGLQFLLWYDEGEERNRGNFPPRFSGRQFPNYSSELNVNALELEDSALYLCASSLVGRQNYGYTFGSGTRLTVV.

The V and J genes are TRBV15 and TRBJ1-1; 9 positions match TRBD1. V was pared by 0 bases and J by 1 base, with 6 bases of the junction left unmatched. The CDR3 sequence is 17 residues long. Germline V gives CDR1 LNHNV, CDR2 YYDKDF (reference sequence). This chain's CDR3 is CATSRDQTTGGNTEAFF. Here the CDR3 DNA reads TGTGCCACCAGCAGAGATCAAACGACAGGGGGGAACACTGAAGCTTTCTTT. The whole variable domain, filled in from reference TRBV15 and TRBJ1-1, reads DAMVIQNPRYQVTQFGKPVTLSCSQTLNHNVMYWYQQKSSQAPKLLFHYYDKDFNNEADTPDNFQSRRPNTSFCFLDIRSPGLGDTAMYLCATSRDQTTGGNTEAFFGQGTRLTVV.

The V and J genes are TRBV21-1 and TRBJ2-7. TRBV21-1 is flagged as a pseudogene. This CDR3 has 13 amino acids. CDR3 nucleotide sequence: TGTGCCAGCAGCAAAGTGTGGATCTACGAGCAGTACTTC. Protein sequence: CASSKVWIYEQYF.

The chain combines TRBV9 with TRBJ2-7, with D possibly matching TRBD1 (6 bases). This CDR3 is built from 14 residues. Germline CDR1 reads SGDLS; CDR2 reads YYNGEE. Trimming removed 2 bases from V and 1 base from J, with 10 bases in between. CDR3 nucleotides: TGTGCCAGCAGCGTGGACAGCGGATCCTACGAGCAGTACTTC. Translation: CASSVDSGSYEQYF.

This chain joins TRBV6-5 and TRBJ1-5; D ambiguous. Germline V gene sequence: CDR1 MNHEY, CDR2 SVGAGI. This CDR3 has 15 residues. Trimming cost V 7 bases and J 4 bases, with 17 bases left between them. The DNA of the CDR3 is TGTGCCAGCAAGAATCCAGCGGGTACGAATCAGCCCCAGCATTTT. Translating it yields CASKNPAGTNQPQHF.

Notes on this clone: One end of the junction fails to match germline, which may point to a read error. The chain joins TRBV7-7 to TRBJ2-7; D may be TRBD2 (5 bases). Germline V gene data show CDR1 as SSHAT and CDR2 as FNYEAQ (reference sequence). The CDR3 length is 18 residues. The CDR3 region has the DNA TGTGCTAGCATCAAGAATCGCGGACTGGGCAGTAAATCCTACGAGCAGTACTTC. It yields the protein CASIKNRGLGSKSYEQYF.

J is TRBJ1-1 and V is TRBV29-1; TRBD1 might be the D (6 bases). V was shortened by 6 bases and J by 0 bases, with 14 bases between the two germline ends. Germline CDR1 is SQVTM and CDR2 is ANQGSEA. This CDR3 has 14 residues. The CDR3 sequence is CSVDAGAVNTEAFF. CDR3 coding DNA: TGCAGCGTCGATGCAGGGGCTGTGAACACTGAAGCTTTCTTT. The entire variable domain, with the rest obtained from reference TRBV29-1 and TRBJ1-1, is as follows: SAVISQKPSRDICQRGTSLTIQCQVDSQVTMMFWYRQQPGQSLTLIATANQGSEATYESGFVIDKFPISRPNLTFSTLTVSNMSPEDSSIYLCSVDAGAVNTEAFFGQGTRLTVV.

V is TRBV2 and J is TRBJ2-3; 10 positions agree with TRBD2. With 6 bases clipped from V and 2 bases from J, the junction kept 8 bases outside the gene matches. The CDR3 spans 16 residues. The germline gives CDR1 SNHLY, CDR2 FYNNEI. This CDR3 reads CASRISGGQYTDTQYF. The CDR3 nucleotides are TGTGCCAGCAGAATTAGCGGGGGGCAGTACACAGATACGCAGTATTTT.

The chain couples TRBV6-5 to TRBJ1-2; 9 bases map to TRBD1. CDR3 length: 14 amino acids. Germline CDR1 MNHEY, CDR2 SVGAGI. Trimming took 7 bases from V and 8 from J; bases not matched to a gene: 11. The CDR3 coding sequence is TGTGCCAGCACTCCCGGGACAGGGTTGTCCGGCTACACCTTC. Encoded protein: CASTPGTGLSGYTF.

The sample holds a few counts of this clone. The rearrangement links TRBV19 to TRBJ1-3, with TRBD1 as a possible D gene (5 bases). The germline gives CDR1 LNHDA, CDR2 SQIVND (reference sequence). The CDR3 is 14 residues long. Trimming stripped 7 bases from V and 5 bases from J, with 15 bases between. CDR3 amino acids: CASIGRQTRNTIYF. CDR3 in DNA: TGTGCCAGTATCGGGCGACAGACGAGAAACACCATATATTTT.

The genes are TRBV5-1 and TRBJ2-5; D is unresolved. CDR3 length: 15 residues. Trimming left V 1 base short and J 1 base short, with 11 bases between. Germline V CDR1 and CDR2: SGHRS, YFSETQ. CDR3 amino acids: CASSLRASAQETQYF. DNA for the CDR3: TGCGCCAGCAGCTTGCGGGCGAGCGCCCAAGAGACCCAGTACTTC.

The chain uses TRBV7-9 and TRBJ2-1, with TRBD2 matching over 7 bases. Losses at the gene ends were 0 bases for V and 4 bases for J; bases not matched to a gene: 0. The CDR3 runs 14 residues. Germline V CDR1 and CDR2: SEHNR, FQNEAQ (reference sequence). This chain's CDR3 is CASSLAGGYNEQFF. CDR3 DNA sequence: TGTGCCAGCAGCTTAGCGGGGGGGTACAATGAGCAGTTCTTC.

Here the CDR3 DNA reads TGTGCCAGCAGCTTGTTCCGGGTGGGTACAGATACGCAGTATTTT. This translates into CASSLFRVGTDTQYF. The rearrangement joins TRBV7-3 to TRBJ2-3; D remains ambiguous. V gave up 3 bases and J gave up 3 bases, with 13 bases separating them. The CDR3 length is 15 residues. Germline V gene data show CDR1 as SGHTA and CDR2 as FQGTGA.

The chain carries TRBV5-4 and TRBJ1-2; possible D gene TRBD1, 6 bases. Per germline, CDR1 SGHNT and CDR2 YYREEE (reference sequence). V shed 5 bases and J shed 8 bases, with 10 bases lying between them. The CDR3 runs 11 residues. The CDR3 region is CASSDRTGYTF. The CDR3 DNA reads TGTGCCAGCAGTGACAGGACAGGCTACACCTTC.

This chain links TRBV11-3 with TRBJ2-5, with D perhaps TRBD1 (6 bases). This CDR3 spans 13 amino acids. Trimming removed 3 bases from V and 2 bases from J, with 7 bases in between. CDR1 is SGHNT, CDR2 YENEEA, per germline. This chain's CDR3 is CASSLGQQETQYF. In DNA form, the CDR3 reads TGTGCCAGCAGCTTGGGACAACAAGAGACCCAGTACTTC.